This TCR beta chain came from a study of shared clonotypes between healthy human individuals. Selected positively for CCR7 and CD45RO-negative, naive CD8 cells excluded terminally differentiated effector memory CD45RA+ cells. Method: immunoSEQ multiplex PCR; TCRdb's copy keeps in-frame clones and lacks some. The profile shows about 1.9 million clones, approximately 92% of them singletons. Germline V lookup: CDR1 MNHEY, CDR2 SVGAGI. The germline V and J ends were trimmed by 0 bases and 1 base, with 9 bases remaining between them. This CDR3 contains 15 residues. The material sequenced was naive CD8+ T cells from PBMCs. This sequence joins TRBV6-5 and TRBJ1-1, with D possibly being TRBD1 (5 bases). The clonotype originates from a man aged 18 to 30 in good health. Some clones in this sample may be carry-over from other donors' samples. In DNA form, the CDR3 reads TGTGCCAGCAGTTACTCGGGGGTTGGGAACACTGAAGCTTTCTTT. It specifies CASSYSGVGNTEAFF.